Below, 25 T cell receptor beta chains from the same sample are listed, as sequenced in a study of T cells after yellow fever vaccination. One entry per CDR3 protein results from TCRdb running MiXCR on the 5' RACE reads. The sample has some 100,000 distinct CDR3 sequences; 7.2% are singletons. The starting material was CD4+ T cells sorted from PBMCs, obtained roughly 46 days after the first yellow fever vaccination. The origin of the receptors is a man aged 18 to 29 who received the YFV17D yellow fever vaccine.

V is TRBV28 and J is TRBJ2-3; 13 bases align to TRBD2. This CDR3 comprises 15 residues. With V trimmed by 8 bases and J by 6 bases, 8 bases remained unmatched. Germline values: CDR1 MDHEN, CDR2 SYDVKM. In DNA, the CDR3 is TGTGCCAGCCCCCCACTAGCGGGGGGGCTGGATACGCAGTATTTT. Its protein is CASPPLAGGLDTQYF.

The table lists this clonotype with many counts. This chain joins TRBV5-1 and TRBJ2-2; 8 bases fit TRBD2. The CDR3 is 15 amino acids. With V trimmed by 2 bases and J by 3 bases, 3 bases remained unmatched. CDR1 and CDR2 (germline): SGHRS, YFSETQ. The CDR3 spells CASSFSGAHTGELFF. Here the CDR3 DNA reads TGCGCCAGCAGCTTTAGCGGGGCTCACACCGGGGAGCTGTTTTTT.

This rearrangement joins TRBV2 to TRBJ2-3, with TRBD2 matching over 7 bases. The germline V gene has CDR1 SNHLY and CDR2 FYNNEI. J was trimmed by 0 bases and V by 7 bases; bases with no gene match: 4. This CDR3 is 14 amino acids long. In nucleotides, the CDR3 is TGTGCCAGCAATAGCGGGCCCAGCACAGATACGCAGTATTTT. As protein: CASNSGPSTDTQYF. Looking up the rest from reference TRBV2 and TRBJ2-3 gives the full variable domain: EPEVTQTPSHQVTQMGQEVILRCVPISNHLYFYWYRQILGQKVEFLVSFYNNEISEKSEIFDDQFSVERPDGSNFTLKIRSTKLEDSAMYFCASNSGPSTDTQYFGPGTRLTVL.

This clonotype occurred many times. The V gene is TRBV12-3 or TRBV12-4, the J gene TRBJ1-5, with D uncertain. V was clipped by 3 bases and J by 7 bases, with 4 bases between them. The CDR3 sequence is 11 residues long. The CDR3 protein is CASSFQQPQHF. CDR3 DNA: TGTGCCAGCAGTTTCCAGCAGCCCCAGCATTTT.

A word on this clonotype: Being one base from a much bigger clone, this may be a read error. This sequence joins TRBV11-2 and TRBJ2-1, with a tentative D call TRBD1 (5 bases). This CDR3 region has 17 residues. Germline V gene lookup returns CDR1 SGHAT and CDR2 FQNNGV. Trimming removed 5 bases at V and 6 bases at J, with 23 bases between. CDR3 bases: TGTGCCAGCAGCATACTAAGGGGCGTGGAGACCCCCAATGAGCAGTTCTTC. It translates to CASSILRGVETPNEQFF.

This clonotype has ten or more counts. The chain employs TRBV15 and TRBJ1-3; no clear D gene. The germline gives CDR1 LNHNV, CDR2 YYDKDF (reference sequence). CDR3 length equals 13 residues. V gave up 1 base and J gave up 0 bases, with 1 base separating them. The CDR3 loop is CATSRVSGNTIYF. DNA for the CDR3: TGTGCCACCAGCAGAGTCTCTGGAAACACCATATATTTT.

This clonotype was detected a few times. The genes are TRBV5-1 and TRBJ1-1, with no clear D. Trimming shortened V by 7 bases and J by 1 base, and 8 bases separated the two germline ends. Per germline, CDR1 SGHRS and CDR2 YFSETQ. This CDR3 is built from 12 residues. The CDR3 sequence: CASLGQNTEAFF. CDR3 DNA sequence: TGCGCCAGCCTAGGCCAGAACACTGAAGCTTTCTTT.

There are many counts of this clonotype. V gene TRBV7-2 combines with J gene TRBJ2-7; the match to TRBD2 covers 7 bases. With 1 base clipped from V and 3 bases from J, the junction kept 3 bases outside the gene matches. Germline V gene data show CDR1 as SGHTA and CDR2 as FQGNSA. This CDR3 contains 14 residues. CDR3 protein: CASSLEAGRYEQYF. The CDR3 DNA is TGTGCCAGCAGCTTAGAAGCGGGGCGCTACGAGCAGTACTTC.

This clonotype was seen a few times. The chain combines TRBV12-3 or TRBV12-4 with TRBJ2-6; D is unclear. CDR3 length: 14 amino acids. V was pared by 4 bases and J by 3 bases, with 7 bases between. DNA of the CDR3: TGTGCCAGCAGTTCCTCGGGTGGGGCCAACGTCCTGACTTTC. It is translated as CASSSSGGANVLTF.

This clonotype was observed at least ten times. This chain links TRBV7-6 with TRBJ2-7; D gene uncertain. Germline CDR1 and CDR2: SGHVS and FNYEAQ. This CDR3 is 14 amino acids long. V gave up 5 bases and J gave up 2 bases, with 13 bases separating them. The CDR3, as DNA: TGTGCCAGCAGCCAGGACGGTCTGACCTACGAGCAGTACTTC. Amino acid sequence: CASSQDGLTYEQYF.

Worth noting for this clonotype: This may come from a read error, since a much larger clone is one base off. The J gene is TRBJ1-6, the V gene TRBV30, with D possibly TRBD1 on 5 matching bases. Germline lookup yields CDR1 GTSNPN and CDR2 SVGIG (reference sequence). This CDR3 is built from 10 residues. V gave up 7 bases and J gave up 14 bases, with 12 bases separating them. DNA for the CDR3: TGTGCCTTGGGCCGGGGGGCCCTCCACTTT. Encoded protein: CALGRGALHF.

This clonotype was detected many times. The chain links TRBV4-3 to TRBJ1-2, with 7 positions matching TRBD1. CDR3 length: 13 amino acids. The germline V gene has CDR1 LGHNA and CDR2 YSLEER. Unmatched junction bases numbered 1, after V lost 0 bases and J lost 6 bases. The CDR3 protein is CASSQDRGHGYTF. The CDR3 coding sequence is TGCGCCAGCAGCCAAGATAGGGGGCATGGCTACACCTTC.

The genes are TRBV6-4 and TRBJ1-5; no definite D call. Germline-derived CDR1 and CDR2 are MRHNA and SNTAGT. V shed 4 bases and J shed 6 bases, with 10 bases lying between them. The CDR3 sequence is 13 residues long. The CDR3 DNA reads as TGTGCCAGCAGTGGCGAAGAAGGTCAGCCCCAGCATTTT. It specifies CASSGEEGQPQHF.

This clonotype appeared many times. This chain uses TRBV5-6 with TRBJ1-2, with D possibly matching TRBD1 (6 bases). The CDR3 has 13 residues. Per germline, CDR1 SGHDT and CDR2 YYEEEE. With 5 bases removed from V and 4 bases from J, the gap between germline ends came to 12 bases. CDR3 sequence reads: CASRTQGGYGYTF. Here the CDR3 DNA reads TGTGCCAGCAGGACACAGGGCGGCTATGGCTACACCTTC. The entire variable domain, with the rest obtained from reference TRBV5-6 and TRBJ1-2, is as follows: DAGVTQSPTHLIKTRGQQVTLRCSPKSGHDTVSWYQQALGQGPQFIFQYYEEEERQRGNFPDRFSGHQFPNYSSELNVNALLLGDSALYLCASRTQGGYGYTFGSGTRLTVV.

This clonotype was seen repeatedly, ten times or more. The rearrangement uses TRBV4-3 and TRBJ2-2, with D possibly being TRBD2 (5 bases). CDR3 length: 15 amino acids. Germline CDR1 is LGHNA and CDR2 is YSLEER. Trimming cost V 1 base and J 4 bases, with 10 bases left between them. CDR3 bases: TGCGCCAGCAGCCAAGGGCTAGCTGGCACCGGGGAGCTGTTTTTT. Protein: CASSQGLAGTGELFF.

This clonotype came up many times. The chain combines TRBV21-1 with TRBJ2-1; the listed D gene, TRBD1, was not tested against the DNA. TRBV21-1 is described as a pseudogene. The CDR3 loop spans 18 amino acids. The CDR3 loop reads CASSKAGGGQGSYNEQFF. The CDR3 region has the DNA TGTGCCAGCAGCAAAGCAGGCGGTGGGCAGGGTTCCTACAATGAGCAGTTCTTC.

This clonotype was detected many times. J is TRBJ2-4 and V is TRBV20-1; 10 positions match TRBD1. J gave up 3 bases and V 3 bases, and 8 bases lay outside the gene matches. The CDR3 is made up of 16 amino acids. Looked up from germline, CDR1 is DFQATT and CDR2 is SNEGSKA (reference sequence). This CDR3 reads CSARNRQGAGKNIQYF. CDR3 sequence (DNA): TGCAGTGCTAGGAACCGACAGGGGGCTGGCAAAAACATTCAGTACTTC.

Many counts were recorded for this clonotype. This chain connects TRBV2 to TRBJ2-4; D gene ambiguous. V was shortened by 3 bases and J by 3 bases, with 15 bases between the two germline ends. Germline-derived CDR1 and CDR2 are SNHLY and FYNNEI. The CDR3 totals 16 residues. The CDR3 spells CASSDSQLKDKNIQYF. The DNA of the CDR3 is TGTGCCAGCAGTGACTCACAGTTGAAGGACAAAAACATTCAGTACTTC.

This clonotype was counted many times. The chain has TRBV5-1 and TRBJ2-1; D might be TRBD2 (7 bases). Germline V gene lookup returns CDR1 SGHRS and CDR2 YFSETQ. V was cut by 4 bases and J by 8 bases, with 19 bases left in between. The CDR3 has 15 residues. Here the CDR3 reads CASSPGGLQQDEQFF. CDR3 DNA sequence: TGCGCCAGCAGCCCCGGGGGGCTACAGCAGGATGAGCAGTTCTTC.

This clonotype was counted many times. CDR3 sequence (DNA): TGTGCCAGCAGCCCGGTCTCCGGGACAAAAGTCGGGACTGAAGCTTTCTTT. Protein: CASSPVSGTKVGTEAFF. This sequence joins TRBV5-6 and TRBJ1-1; a weak D match, TRBD1 (6 bases). This CDR3 region has 17 residues. CDR1 is SGHDT, CDR2 YYEEEE, per germline. V was pared by 4 bases and J by 5 bases, with 24 bases between.

This clonotype has at least ten counts. The genes are TRBV18 and TRBJ1-2; D call uncertain. The CDR3 extends over 14 amino acids. Trimming took off 2 bases at V and 6 bases at J, with 13 bases between the two ends. Germline CDR1 and CDR2: KGHSH and LQKENI. The CDR3 DNA is TGTGCCAGCTCACCAGATAGCAGCCGACATGGCTACACCTTC. Amino acids: CASSPDSSRHGYTF.

This clonotype was found many times. The V and J genes are TRBV3-1 and TRBJ2-3; TRBD1 matches at 7 bases. V dropped 5 bases and J dropped 2; count of bases not matched to a gene: 7. CDR3 size: 15 residues. CDR1 is LGHDT, CDR2 YNNKEL, per germline (reference sequence). CDR3 nucleotide sequence: TGTGCCAGCAGCTTCCGACAGGGCGTCACAGATACGCAGTATTTT. Its translation is CASSFRQGVTDTQYF.

This clonotype showed up many times. The chain combines TRBV5-6 with TRBJ1-2, with a tentative D call TRBD1 (6 bases). V lost 0 bases, J lost 2 bases, and 8 bases lay in between. Germline loops: CDR1 SGHDT, CDR2 YYEEEE. The CDR3 runs 14 residues. The CDR3 is CASSLGQANYGYTF. The DNA of the CDR3 is TGTGCCAGCAGCTTGGGACAGGCAAACTATGGCTACACCTTC.

In its sample, this clonotype was seen many times. The chain couples TRBV28 to TRBJ1-5, with D perhaps matching TRBD1 (6 bases). Germline V gene data show CDR1 as MDHEN and CDR2 as SYDVKM. The CDR3 runs to 15 residues. The germline V and J ends were trimmed by 8 bases and 0 bases, with 14 bases remaining between them. The CDR3 spells CASQTGDYSNQPQHF. Here the CDR3 DNA reads TGTGCCAGCCAGACAGGAGACTATAGCAATCAGCCCCAGCATTTT. The complete variable domain, with remaining parts taken from reference TRBV28 and TRBJ1-5, reads DVKVTQSSRYLVKRTGEKVFLECVQDMDHENMFWYRQDPGLGLRLIYFSYDVKMKEKGDIPEGYSVSREKKERFSLILESASTNQTSMYLCASQTGDYSNQPQHFGDGTRLSIL.

Many counts were recorded for this clonotype. The CDR3 DNA reads TGCAGCGTGAGGGGGCGCGACTATGGCTACACCTTC. It encodes CSVRGRDYGYTF. V gene TRBV20-1 combines with J gene TRBJ1-2; 7 bases are shared with TRBD1. The germline CDR1 and CDR2 sequences are DFQATT and SNEGSKA (reference sequence). This CDR3 region has 12 residues.